This T cell receptor (beta chain) was obtained from a study of blood T cells in healthy people across ages. Germline V gene sequence: CDR1 SGHVS, CDR2 FQNEAQ. This CDR3 is 16 amino acids long. Trimming took off 5 bases at V and 4 bases at J, with 17 bases between the two ends. Whole-study results and caveats: Long-lived donors exceeded aged donors in naive CD4+ cells and diversity.

The authors ran a second PCR of about 7 to 11 cycles using a sample-barcoded 5' primer and a J-beta primer mix. TCRdb processed the 5' RACE reads anew with MiXCR; each CDR3 protein has one entry. The table includes 800,000 to 1,300,000 distinct CDR3 sequences, roughly a quarter detected once. This clonotype was counted only a few times. No antigen is known for it. These data also formed part of another study, on T cells of mothers and their children.

This TCR was recovered from a girl aged 2-10 years in good health. Sequencing was done on a sample of blood. The chain carries TRBV7-8 and TRBJ2-2; D might be TRBD2 (5 bases). The chain's CDR3 is CASSLARGVFTGELFF. The CDR3, as DNA: TGTGCCAGCAGCCTGGCACGGGGAGTCTTCACCGGGGAGCTGTTTTTT.